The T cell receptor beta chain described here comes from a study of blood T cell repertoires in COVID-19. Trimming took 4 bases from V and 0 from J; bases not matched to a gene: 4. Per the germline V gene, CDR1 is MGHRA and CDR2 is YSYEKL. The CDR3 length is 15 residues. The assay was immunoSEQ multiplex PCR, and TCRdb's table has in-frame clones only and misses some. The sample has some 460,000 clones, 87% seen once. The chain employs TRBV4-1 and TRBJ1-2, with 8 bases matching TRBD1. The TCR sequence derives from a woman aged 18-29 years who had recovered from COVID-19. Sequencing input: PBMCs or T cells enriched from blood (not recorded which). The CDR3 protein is CASSRGTGANYGYTF. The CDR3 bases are TGCGCCAGCAGCCGCGGGACAGGAGCTAACTATGGCTACACCTTC.